Listed below are T cell receptor beta chains from one sample, sequenced in a study of blood T cells in healthy people across ages. TCRdb itself ran the 5' RACE reads through MiXCR, one entry per CDR3 protein. Here the sample spans about 1.8 million distinct CDR3 sequences, around half being singletons. Sequenced input: blood. These receptors were collected from a woman in her thirties or forties in good health. The CDR3 runs from the conserved cysteine through the conserved F or W. Each record gives: clone size, J gene, V gene, D gene, CDR3 length, CDR3 protein, CDR3 DNA. A D gene is named only where the DNA matches it firmly. The size entry is marked missing in some rows and otherwise reads once, few, many or a size class.

- | TRBJ2-3 | TRBV6-5 | - | 18 | CASSYPRWSAGSTDTQYF | TGTGCCAGCAGTTACCCTCGTTGGTCCGCGGGGAGCACAGATACGCAGTATTTT
- | TRBJ2-7 | TRBV20-1 | - | 17 | CSASPMGGTIPPYEQYF | TGCAGTGCTAGCCCCATGGGCGGGACAATCCCTCCCTACGAGCAGTACTTC
- | TRBJ2-5 | TRBV7-2 | - | 14 | CATAPPGSQETQYF | TGTGCCACCGCCCCCCCCGGGTCACAAGAGACCCAGTACTTC
- | TRBJ1-5 | TRBV7-9 | - | 11 | CASSSDEPQHF | TGTGCCAGCAGCTCGGACGAGCCCCAGCATTTT
once | TRBJ2-4 | TRBV6-2/TRBV6-3 | - | 14 | CASSYGAHSLEQYF | TGTGCCAGCAGTTATGGAGCACACTCCTTGGAGCAGTACTTC
once | TRBJ1-5 | TRBV19 | - | 17 | CASSIDGGLVLNQPQHF | TGTGCCAGTAGTATAGATGGGGGCCTCGTCCTGAATCAGCCCCAGCATTTT
few | TRBJ2-1 | TRBV6-1 | TRBD2 | 20 | CASQAWAGLAGQSSYNEQFF | TGTGCCAGCCAGGCCTGGGCGGGACTAGCGGGGCAAAGCTCCTACAATGAGCAGTTCTTC
- | TRBJ2-1 | TRBV6-5 | - | 15 | CASSSRPIQGNEQFF | TGTGCCAGCAGTTCCAGACCGATCCAAGGCAATGAGCAGTTCTTC
few | TRBJ2-1 | TRBV9 | - | 12 | CASSVTMNEQFF | TGTGCCAGCAGCGTAACAATGAATGAGCAGTTCTTC
- | TRBJ2-7 | TRBV20-1 | - | 12 | CSAQTRTYEQYF | TGCAGTGCGCAGACTAGGACCTACGAGCAGTACTTC
- | TRBJ2-3 | TRBV11-2 | - | 15 | CASSPRPRAEDTQYF | TGTGCCAGCAGCCCCAGACCCAGGGCGGAAGATACGCAGTATTTT
- | TRBJ2-3 | TRBV7-2 | - | 16 | CASNADSTSSTDTQYF | TGTGCCAGCAACGCGGACAGCACTTCTAGCACAGATACGCAGTATTTT
- | TRBJ2-5 | TRBV19 | - | 18 | CASSIYGRPTTSYNEQYF | TGTGCCAGTAGTATCTATGGACGTCCTACAACCTCCTACAATGAGCAGTACTTC
once | TRBJ1-5 | TRBV6-2/TRBV6-3 | - | 14 | CASSLRQIPQPQHF | TGTGCCAGCAGCCTAAGACAGATCCCTCAGCCCCAGCATTTT
- | TRBJ2-3 | TRBV2 | - | 13 | CASGEASTDTQYF | TGTGCCAGCGGGGAAGCTAGCACAGATACGCAGTATTTT
few | TRBJ2-4 | TRBV7-2 | - | 14 | CASSPDGVWGIQYF | TGTGCCAGCAGCCCCGATGGGGTTTGGGGCATTCAGTACTTC
once | TRBJ1-1 | TRBV29-1 | - | 13 | CSAPGLMNTEAFF | TGCAGCGCTCCAGGACTCATGAACACTGAAGCTTTCTTT
- | TRBJ2-5 | TRBV24-1 | - | 17 | CATSDFLGGLGGETQYF | TGTGCCACCAGTGATTTCCTTGGAGGGTTAGGAGGAGAGACCCAGTACTTC
few | TRBJ2-1 | TRBV5-1 | - | 16 | CASSLAFRTTGDEQFF | TGCGCCAGCAGCTTGGCCTTTAGGACCACCGGAGATGAGCAGTTCTTC
few | TRBJ2-1 | TRBV4-2 | - | 14 | CASSRDPVADEQFF | TGTGCCAGCAGTCGAGACCCCGTTGCCGATGAGCAGTTCTTC
few | TRBJ1-4 | TRBV6-6 | - | 12 | CASNTRDEKLFF | TGTGCCAGCAACACCAGGGACGAAAAACTGTTTTTT
- | TRBJ2-3 | TRBV27 | - | 15 | CASGRLETRTDTQYF | TGTGCCAGCGGTCGACTAGAAACCCGCACAGATACGCAGTATTTT
- | TRBJ2-6 | TRBV7-2 | - | 15 | CASIFTGTGANVLTF | TGTGCCAGCATCTTCACAGGGACTGGGGCCAACGTCCTGACTTTC
few | TRBJ2-5 | TRBV12-3/TRBV12-4 | TRBD1 | 13 | CASSLGGTGTQYF | TGTGCCAGCAGTTTAGGTGGGACAGGGACCCAGTACTTC
- | TRBJ1-1 | TRBV10-3 | - | 13 | CAITGTSGTEAFF | TGTGCCATAACAGGGACCTCGGGCACTGAAGCTTTCTTT
- | TRBJ1-1 | TRBV29-1 | - | 13 | CSVEGLMNTEAFF | TGCAGCGTTGAAGGACTGATGAACACTGAAGCTTTCTTT
- | TRBJ1-2 | TRBV5-6 | TRBD1 | 15 | CASAGQGAPVYGYTF | TGTGCCAGCGCCGGCCAGGGGGCCCCAGTTTATGGCTACACCTTC
- | TRBJ2-7 | TRBV20-1 | - | 15 | CSARDKMGVYREQYF | TGCAGTGCTAGAGATAAAATGGGGGTCTACCGCGAGCAGTACTTC
- | TRBJ2-1 | TRBV10-2 | TRBD2 | 18 | CARGEITGTSGNFNEQFF | TGCGCCAGGGGGGAAATAACCGGGACTAGCGGGAACTTCAATGAGCAGTTCTTC
- | TRBJ2-7 | TRBV6-1 | TRBD2 | 15 | CASIGTSGGSWEQYF | TGTGCCAGCATCGGGACTAGCGGGGGGAGCTGGGAGCAGTACTTC
once | TRBJ2-1 | TRBV9 | - | 16 | CASSEPRDDSYNEQFF | TGTGCCAGCAGCGAACCACGCGACGACTCCTACAATGAGCAGTTCTTC
few | TRBJ2-7 | TRBV7-6 | - | 14 | CASSGGTSHYEQYF | TGTGCCAGCAGCGGCGGGACTTCCCACTACGAGCAGTACTTC
- | TRBJ2-7 | TRBV15 | TRBD2 | 13 | CATSLAGQYEQYF | TGTGCCACCAGCCTAGCGGGGCAGTACGAGCAGTACTTC
- | TRBJ1-2 | TRBV29-1 | - | 12 | CSVDAGEGGYTF | TGCAGCGTTGATGCGGGGGAGGGGGGCTACACCTTC
- | TRBJ1-2 | TRBV7-9 | - | 15 | CASSTGTTRDYGYTF | TGTGCCAGCAGCACAGGTACTACCAGAGACTATGGCTACACCTTC
few | TRBJ2-1 | TRBV15 | - | 16 | CATSRERTSSYNEQFF | TGTGCCACCAGCAGAGAGAGGACAAGCTCCTACAATGAGCAGTTCTTC
- | TRBJ2-5 | TRBV25-1 | TRBD2 | 17 | CASSISGGTGYQETQYF | TGTGCCAGCAGTATTAGCGGGGGGACCGGGTACCAAGAGACCCAGTACTTC
- | TRBJ2-7 | TRBV24-1 | - | 13 | CATSDPPETEQYF | TGTGCCACCAGTGATCCGCCCGAGACAGAGCAGTACTTC
- | TRBJ2-3 | TRBV6-5 | TRBD1 | 16 | CASSYEGAIRTDTQYF | TGTGCCAGCAGTTACGAGGGGGCGATCCGCACAGATACGCAGTATTTT
- | TRBJ2-7 | TRBV14 | - | 16 | CASSQDVRGILYEQYF | TGTGCCAGCAGCCAAGATGTTAGGGGGATTTTATACGAGCAGTACTTC
few | TRBJ2-1 | TRBV9 | - | 16 | CASSLAPGPPLNEQFF | TGTGCCAGCAGCTTAGCGCCGGGTCCTCCGCTAAATGAGCAGTTCTTC
- | TRBJ2-5 | TRBV7-2 | TRBD2 | 15 | CASSLGRGVSETQYF | TGTGCCAGCAGCTTAGGGCGGGGGGTATCAGAGACCCAGTACTTC
- | TRBJ1-1 | TRBV29-1 | TRBD1 | 13 | CSGKTGGNTVAFF | TGCAGCGGGAAGACAGGGGGAAACACTGTAGCTTTCTTT
- | TRBJ1-2 | TRBV12-3/TRBV12-4 | - | 12 | CASSSQTAGYTF | TGTGCCAGCAGTTCACAGACAGCAGGCTACACCTTC
few | TRBJ2-7 | TRBV28 | TRBD2 | 13 | CASRGGHDYEQYF | TGTGCCAGCCGGGGGGGGCACGACTACGAGCAGTACTTC
- | TRBJ2-4 | TRBV6-2/TRBV6-3 | - | 15 | CASSFRGLSKNIQYF | TGTGCCAGCAGTTTCAGGGGCCTATCCAAAAACATTCAGTACTTC
- | TRBJ2-3 | TRBV12-3/TRBV12-4 | - | 14 | CASGPGVLTDTQYF | TGTGCCAGCGGCCCGGGGGTCCTCACAGATACGCAGTATTTT
few | TRBJ1-2 | TRBV10-3 | - | 16 | CAISDPGWSHLQGYTF | TGTGCCATCAGCGATCCTGGTTGGAGCCACCTTCAGGGCTACACCTTC
- | TRBJ2-3 | TRBV16 | - | 17 | CASSQVETGTSTDTQYF | TGTGCCAGCAGCCAAGTCGAGACAGGAACAAGCACAGATACGCAGTATTTT
- | TRBJ1-2 | TRBV25-1 | - | 15 | CASSPYDGNSASYTF | TGTGCCAGCAGCCCTTACGATGGCAACTCCGCCAGCTACACCTTC
many | TRBJ2-1 | TRBV12-3/TRBV12-4 | - | 16 | CASSPPGGSSYNEQFF | TGTGCCAGCAGTCCACCGGGGGGCAGCTCCTACAATGAGCAGTTCTTC
- | TRBJ2-1 | TRBV6-1 | TRBD1 | 15 | CASSGQGAPSNEQFF | TGTGCCAGCAGTGGGCAGGGGGCGCCTTCCAATGAGCAGTTCTTC
few | TRBJ2-7 | TRBV5-1 | - | 13 | CASRTDRGLKQYF | TGCGCCAGCAGGACAGACCGGGGCCTCAAGCAGTACTTC